The sample holds a few counts of the clone carrying this T cell receptor (beta chain). The data are from a study of blood T cell repertoires in COVID-19. At the level of the study: In each case, the material was cDNA or gDNA derived from T cells, B-cell-depleted T cells, or PBMCs.

As handled by the study authors: By means of reference gene primer amplification, nucleated cell counts were estimated. Method: immunoSEQ multiplex PCR; TCRdb's copy keeps in-frame clones and lacks some. The V and J calls and clone size were taken over from that table, and D and trimming were inferred from the DNA. Of some 90,000 clones listed, 70% to 85% are singletons. The CDR3 totals 19 residues. The sequencing sample was made of peripheral blood. The chain carries TRBV21-1 and TRBJ2-7; the D call in the table, TRBD2, was not verified against the DNA. TRBV21-1 is a pseudogene. The source is a woman in her fifties or sixties in a cohort sampled during active or convalescent COVID-19. This CDR3 is CASSKLESSGAPSSYEQYF. The CDR3 coding sequence is TGTGCCAGCAGCAAACTTGAGTCTAGCGGGGCACCTAGCTCCTACGAGCAGTACTTC.